What follows are 18 T cell receptor beta chains derived from one specimen sequenced in a study of OX40 agonist ivuxolimab in advanced cancers. Profiled with immunoSEQ multiplex PCR; TCRdb holds only in-frame clones, not every one. The repertoire consists of roughly 23,000 clones, with around 84% occurring once and the leading ten covering about 15%. Sequenced material: CD4+ or CD8+ T cells sorted from blood, taken in a trial of the OX40 agonist ivuxolimab. The source is an adult with an advanced solid tumor such as melanoma, head and neck, liver or kidney cancer.

This CDR3 reads CASSFINSPLHF. The CDR3 DNA follows: TGTGCCAGCAGCTTTATTAATTCACCCCTCCACTTT. This sequence joins TRBV11-2 and TRBJ1-6; D is uncertain. This CDR3 spans 12 amino acids. Germline-derived CDR1 and CDR2 are SGHAT and FQNNGV. Trimming took off 3 bases at V and 6 bases at J, with 3 bases between the two ends.

As DNA, the CDR3 is TGTGCCAGCAGTGCCTTTCTAGGGAATCAGCCCCAGCATTTT. Translated, it gives CASSAFLGNQPQHF. This chain links TRBV6-6 with TRBJ1-5, with D uncertain. CDR1 MNHNY and CDR2 SVGAGI come from the germline V gene (reference sequence). This CDR3 region has 14 residues. Trimming left V 5 bases short and J 4 bases short, with 12 bases between.

This chain joins TRBV7-2 and TRBJ2-7; perhaps TRBD1 as D (6 bases). Germline assignment: CDR1 SGHTA and CDR2 FQGNSA. The ends were cut back, 5 bases at V and 4 bases at J, with 9 bases in the middle. This CDR3 comprises 12 residues. In DNA form, the CDR3 reads TGTGCCAGCAGCCCCAGGGGATACGAGCAGTACTTC. Translating it yields CASSPRGYEQYF. Full variable domain (remainder filled in from reference TRBV7-2 and TRBJ2-7): GAGVSQSPSNKVTEKGKDVELRCDPISGHTALYWYRQSLGQGLEFLIYFQGNSAPDKSGLPSDRFSAERTGGSVSTLTIQRTQQEDSAVYLCASSPRGYEQYFGPGTRLTVT.

This chain connects TRBV6-1 to TRBJ2-7; D may be TRBD1 or TRBD2 (6 bases each). The V and J ends lost 6 bases and 3 bases respectively, with 12 bases between them. The CDR3 is 13 amino acids. Per germline, CDR1 MNHNS and CDR2 SASEGT. The CDR3 spells CASRGGGDYEQYF. CDR3 DNA sequence: TGTGCCAGCAGGGGGGGCGGAGACTACGAGCAGTACTTC.

This clone has more than one count but fewer than ten. V gene TRBV27 combines with J gene TRBJ1-4; D gene ambiguous. The CDR3 length is 14 residues. Per the germline V gene, CDR1 is MNHEY and CDR2 is SMNVEV (reference sequence). V lost 3 bases to trimming and J lost 8 bases, with 13 bases between them. This chain's CDR3 is CASSLAGEGEKLFF. Written as DNA, the CDR3 is TGTGCCAGCAGTTTGGCAGGCGAGGGCGAAAAACTGTTTTTT.

V and J are TRBV7-2 and TRBJ2-5, with 7 bases matching TRBD1. CDR1 and CDR2 from the germline V gene are SGHTA and FQGNSA. Trimming took 3 bases from V and 0 from J; bases not matched to a gene: 4. The CDR3 runs 15 residues. This chain's CDR3 is CASSFSGQYQETQYF. CDR3 coding DNA: TGTGCCAGCAGCTTTTCGGGACAGTACCAAGAGACCCAGTACTTC. The full variable domain, its missing parts supplied by reference TRBV7-2 and TRBJ2-5, is GAGVSQSPSNKVTEKGKDVELRCDPISGHTALYWYRQSLGQGLEFLIYFQGNSAPDKSGLPSDRFSAERTGGSVSTLTIQRTQQEDSAVYLCASSFSGQYQETQYFGPGTRLLVL.

This chain connects TRBV27 to TRBJ2-2; D is perhaps TRBD2 (5 bases). Per the germline V gene, CDR1 is MNHEY and CDR2 is SMNVEV (reference sequence). V was cut by 7 bases and J by 7 bases, with 10 bases left in between. The CDR3 spans 12 residues. In nucleotides, the CDR3 is TGTGCCAGCATGAGGGATAACGGGGAGCTGTTTTTT. This gives the protein CASMRDNGELFF.

CDR3: CASSFLSDSSTDTQYF. CDR3 bases: TGTGCCAGCAGCTTCTTATCGGACAGCAGCACAGATACGCAGTATTTT. The chain is built from TRBV7-6 and TRBJ2-3; D may be TRBD1 (6 bases). Germline CDR1 SGHVS, CDR2 FNYEAQ. There are 16 residues in the CDR3. The V end lost 3 bases, the J end lost 0 bases, and 13 bases lay between the germline ends.

V is TRBV27 and J is TRBJ1-5; a possible D gene is TRBD1 (6 bases). The CDR3 totals 15 residues. The V end lost 4 bases, the J end lost 2 bases, and 12 bases lay between the germline ends. The germline gives CDR1 MNHEY, CDR2 SMNVEV (reference sequence). The CDR3: CASSSLGAGNQPQHF. The CDR3 bases are TGTGCCAGCAGTTCTCTGGGGGCAGGCAATCAGCCCCAGCATTTT.

The chain uses TRBV9 and TRBJ2-3; possibly TRBD1 or TRBD2 for D (5 bases each). Germline CDR1 reads SGDLS; CDR2 reads YYNGEE. Between the trimmed V and J ends, which lost 4 bases and 0 bases, there was a span of 9 bases. There are 14 residues in the CDR3. CDR3 sequence: CASSTRDSTDTQYF. CDR3 DNA: TGTGCCAGCAGCACCAGGGACAGCACAGATACGCAGTATTTT.

CDR3 region: CASLAALQETQYF. The CDR3 bases are TGTGCCAGCCTCGCCGCCCTCCAAGAGACCCAGTACTTC. The chain is built from TRBV7-2 and TRBJ2-5; D gene uncertain. Between the trimmed V and J ends, which lost 8 bases and 1 base, there was a span of 11 bases. The CDR3 has 13 residues. Germline values: CDR1 SGHTA, CDR2 FQGNSA.

The chain carries TRBV27 and TRBJ1-1; D ambiguous. Germline values: CDR1 MNHEY, CDR2 SMNVEV (reference sequence). V lost 8 bases and J lost 0, with 7 bases in between. There are 12 residues in the CDR3. For the CDR3, the DNA is TGTGCCAGCGGAGATATGAACACTGAAGCTTTCTTT. Protein sequence: CASGDMNTEAFF.

The chain joins TRBV15 to TRBJ2-3; TRBD1 aligns across 7 bases. Germline trimming cut 4 bases from V and 6 bases from J; bases unmatched to any gene: 7. The CDR3 runs to 14 residues. Germline V CDR1 and CDR2: LNHNV, YYDKDF (reference sequence). CDR3: CATSTWTGRDTQYF. The DNA of the CDR3 is TGTGCCACCAGCACATGGACAGGTCGGGATACGCAGTATTTT.

The chain is built from TRBV10-3 and TRBJ1-1; D is ambiguous. V was shortened by 7 bases and J by 0 bases, with 15 bases between the two germline ends. Looked up from germline, CDR1 is ENHRY and CDR2 is SYGVKD. The CDR3 totals 15 residues. CDR3: CAINGRSGLNTEAFF. DNA for the CDR3: TGTGCCATCAACGGACGGAGCGGATTGAACACTGAAGCTTTCTTT.

The sample holds a few counts of this clone. The rearrangement uses TRBV5-6 and TRBJ1-2; D uncertain. Germline CDR1 and CDR2: SGHDT and YYEEEE. The CDR3 spans 13 residues. V was trimmed by 1 base and J by 2 bases, leaving 6 bases between them. DNA of the CDR3: TGTGCCAGCAGCTTGTTGGAAAACTATGGCTACACCTTC. Amino acid sequence: CASSLLENYGYTF.

The V call is TRBV2, the J call TRBJ2-5, with 9 positions matching TRBD2. The V gene end was trimmed by 6 bases and the J gene end by 2 bases; junction bases not matched to a gene: 16. There are 18 residues in the CDR3. Germline V lookup: CDR1 SNHLY, CDR2 FYNNEI. The CDR3 DNA is TGTGCCAGCAGGGGTCACGCTAGCGGGGCCCCACAACAAGAGACCCAGTACTTC. Its protein product is CASRGHASGAPQQETQYF.

This clone occurred once. The chain is built from TRBV7-9 and TRBJ1-2; D is undetermined. V gave up 2 bases and J gave up 0 bases, with 13 bases separating them. This CDR3 is 16 amino acids long. Germline-derived CDR1 and CDR2 are SEHNR and FQNEAQ (reference sequence). The CDR3 reads CASSLPQGTANYGYTF. CDR3 in DNA: TGTGCCAGCAGCTTACCCCAAGGCACCGCTAACTATGGCTACACCTTC. Variable domain in full (rest from reference TRBV7-9 and TRBJ1-2): DTGVSQNPRHKITKRGQNVTFRCDPISEHNRLYWYRQTLGQGPEFLTYFQNEAQLEKSRLLSDRFSAERPKGSFSTLEIQRTEQGDSAMYLCASSLPQGTANYGYTFGSGTRLTVV.

This chain uses TRBV9 with TRBJ2-1; TRBD2 is a possible D gene (6 bases). There are 14 residues in the CDR3. V dropped 0 bases and J dropped 9 bases, with 13 bases sitting between them. The V gene's germline CDR1 is SGDLS and CDR2 YYNGEE. Here the CDR3 reads CASSVGAGSLEQFF. CDR3 sequence (DNA): TGTGCCAGCAGCGTAGGAGCGGGTAGTCTTGAGCAGTTCTTC.